A selection of T cell receptor beta chains follows, all from one sample in a study of blood T cell repertoires in COVID-19. TCRdb's table, derived via immunoSEQ multiplex PCR, lists solely in-frame clones and lacks some. The profile covers about 330,000 clones, with 85% to 90% appearing a single time and 3.5% to 4.5% taken by the ten largest. The sample taken for sequencing was peripheral blood. The source of these receptors is a woman aged 45 to 65 with active or convalescent COVID-19. Both conserved end residues are part of each CDR3. The order of the fields is D gene, V gene, clone size, J gene, CDR3 DNA, CDR3 protein. The D gene is left open where the match is weak. Expanded clones get a size class; other rows say once, few or many, or leave the size out.

d_call: TRBD1
v_call: TRBV5-5
clone_size: .
j_call: TRBJ2-1
cdr3_nt: TGTGCCAGCACGACGGTGACGGGACAGAACAATGAGCAGTTCTTC
cdr3_aa: CASTTVTGQNNEQFF

d_call: .
v_call: TRBV19
clone_size: .
j_call: TRBJ1-3
cdr3_nt: TGTGCCAGTAGTCCCCCGGACAGCTCCTATATACTAAGTGTTAACACCATATATTTT
cdr3_aa: CASSPPDSSYILSVNTIYF

d_call: .
v_call: TRBV19
clone_size: .
j_call: TRBJ1-1
cdr3_nt: TGTGCCAGTAGTATCATCGAGAGAATGAACACTGAAGCTTTCTTT
cdr3_aa: CASSIIERMNTEAFF

d_call: .
v_call: TRBV6-5
clone_size: .
j_call: TRBJ2-7
cdr3_nt: TGTGCCAGCAGTTACTCGGAGTTGGGCGAGCAGTACTTC
cdr3_aa: CASSYSELGEQYF

d_call: .
v_call: TRBV7-2
clone_size: few
j_call: TRBJ2-2
cdr3_nt: TGTGCCAGCAGCTTAGTAAGCAGGGCGAACACCGGGGAGCTGTTTTTT
cdr3_aa: CASSLVSRANTGELFF

d_call: TRBD1
v_call: TRBV7-3
clone_size: .
j_call: TRBJ1-2
cdr3_nt: TGTGCCAGCAGCCAATCGACAGGGGGAAAGCATGGCTACACCTTC
cdr3_aa: CASSQSTGGKHGYTF

d_call: TRBD1
v_call: TRBV7-9
clone_size: few
j_call: TRBJ2-7
cdr3_nt: TGTGCCAGCAGCACCGGACAGGGAGCCTACGAGCAGTACTTC
cdr3_aa: CASSTGQGAYEQYF

d_call: .
v_call: TRBV6-5
clone_size: .
j_call: TRBJ2-1
cdr3_nt: TGTGCCAGCAGGTCGACAGCCTACAATGAGCAGTTCTTC
cdr3_aa: CASRSTAYNEQFF

d_call: TRBD1
v_call: TRBV12-5
clone_size: .
j_call: TRBJ1-1
cdr3_nt: TGTGCTAGTGGTAAATCAGGGGGCGGCACTGAAGCTTTCTTT
cdr3_aa: CASGKSGGGTEAFF

d_call: TRBD2
v_call: TRBV4-3
clone_size: .
j_call: TRBJ2-1
cdr3_nt: TGCGCCAGCAGCCATTCTCTAGCGGGGACTACCTACAATGAGCAGTTCTTC
cdr3_aa: CASSHSLAGTTYNEQFF

d_call: TRBD2
v_call: TRBV7-3
clone_size: .
j_call: TRBJ2-3
cdr3_nt: TGTGCCAGCAGCCTGGGACCGGGACTAGTTTTAGATACGCAGTATTTT
cdr3_aa: CASSLGPGLVLDTQYF

d_call: .
v_call: TRBV5-7
clone_size: .
j_call: TRBJ1-3
cdr3_nt: TGTGCCAGCAGAAGAAGGAGCGATCCCTCTGGAAACACCATATATTTT
cdr3_aa: CASRRRSDPSGNTIYF

d_call: TRBD1
v_call: TRBV18
clone_size: once
j_call: TRBJ1-2
cdr3_nt: TGTGCCAGCTCACCCGGGACAGGGAGAGGCTACACCTTC
cdr3_aa: CASSPGTGRGYTF

d_call: .
v_call: TRBV6-6
clone_size: .
j_call: TRBJ1-4
cdr3_nt: TGTGCCAGCAGTCAGCTGAGTGAAAAACTGTTTTTT
cdr3_aa: CASSQLSEKLFF

d_call: TRBD2
v_call: TRBV27
clone_size: .
j_call: TRBJ2-1
cdr3_nt: TGTGCCAGCAGACCCTGGGGGGAGGGGATCAATGAGCAGTTCTTC
cdr3_aa: CASRPWGEGINEQFF

d_call: TRBD2
v_call: TRBV4-2
clone_size: .
j_call: TRBJ2-5
cdr3_nt: TGTGCCAGCAGCCCTCAGGGACTAGCAGAGACCCAGTACTTC
cdr3_aa: CASSPQGLAETQYF

d_call: .
v_call: TRBV4-3
clone_size: .
j_call: TRBJ2-7
cdr3_nt: TGCGCCAGCAGCCAAGATTCCCTAGGAGCCTACGAGCAGTACTTC
cdr3_aa: CASSQDSLGAYEQYF

d_call: TRBD1
v_call: TRBV18
clone_size: few
j_call: TRBJ2-1
cdr3_nt: TGTGCCAGCTCACCATCTACGGGACAGGGTTACAATGAGCAGTTCTTC
cdr3_aa: CASSPSTGQGYNEQFF

d_call: .
v_call: TRBV5-5
clone_size: .
j_call: TRBJ2-7
cdr3_nt: TGTGCCAGCAGCCTTTCCACAGGGAAGAGCTCCTACGAGCAGTACTTC
cdr3_aa: CASSLSTGKSSYEQYF

d_call: .
v_call: TRBV20-1
clone_size: .
j_call: TRBJ1-1
cdr3_nt: TGCAGTGCTATGTCTCAGGCTGAAGCTTTCTTT
cdr3_aa: CSAMSQAEAFF

d_call: TRBD1
v_call: TRBV4-3
clone_size: once
j_call: TRBJ1-4
cdr3_nt: TGCGCCAGCAGCCAGGACCCTACAGGGGGCATGGATGAAAAACTGTTTTTT
cdr3_aa: CASSQDPTGGMDEKLFF

d_call: TRBD1
v_call: TRBV30
clone_size: .
j_call: TRBJ1-2
cdr3_nt: TGTGCCTGGAGTGGACACAGGGGAACTAACTATGGCTACACCTTC
cdr3_aa: CAWSGHRGTNYGYTF

d_call: TRBD2
v_call: TRBV5-1
clone_size: once
j_call: TRBJ2-3
cdr3_nt: TGCGCCAGCAGCTTGGAATCGACTAGCGGGAGTGGAGGTACGCAGTATTTT
cdr3_aa: CASSLESTSGSGGTQYF

d_call: .
v_call: TRBV30
clone_size: once
j_call: TRBJ1-5
cdr3_nt: TGTGCCTGGAGTGTGGGACTCAATCAGCCCCAGCATTTT
cdr3_aa: CAWSVGLNQPQHF

d_call: .
v_call: TRBV7-9
clone_size: many
j_call: TRBJ2-7
cdr3_nt: TGTGCCAGCAGCTCCCCCAGTGCCTACGAGCAGTACTTC
cdr3_aa: CASSSPSAYEQYF

d_call: .
v_call: TRBV5-4
clone_size: .
j_call: TRBJ1-1
cdr3_nt: TGTGCCAGCAGCTTTGAAACTTTGAACACTGAAGCTTTCTTT
cdr3_aa: CASSFETLNTEAFF

d_call: TRBD2
v_call: TRBV28
clone_size: .
j_call: TRBJ2-1
cdr3_nt: TGTGCCAGCAGCCTCGGACTAGCGGATTACAATGAGCAGTTCTTC
cdr3_aa: CASSLGLADYNEQFF

d_call: TRBD2
v_call: TRBV5-8
clone_size: .
j_call: TRBJ2-2
cdr3_nt: TGTGCCAGCAGCCCGACTGGGACTAGCGTTAACACCGGGGAGCTGTTTTTT
cdr3_aa: CASSPTGTSVNTGELFF

d_call: TRBD2
v_call: TRBV24-1
clone_size: .
j_call: TRBJ2-7
cdr3_nt: TGTGCCACCAGTGATCCGGGGGAGGGTAGCTACGAGCAGTACTTC
cdr3_aa: CATSDPGEGSYEQYF

d_call: .
v_call: TRBV10-1
clone_size: .
j_call: TRBJ1-1
cdr3_nt: TGCGCCAGCAGTGAGCGGTTGCTCCCTGAAGCTTTCTTT
cdr3_aa: CASSERLLPEAFF

d_call: TRBD2
v_call: TRBV6-2/TRBV6-3
clone_size: .
j_call: TRBJ2-7
cdr3_nt: TGTGCCACCAACCCACTAGCGGGAGGGCTACTCGGGACCTACGAGCAGTACTTC
cdr3_aa: CATNPLAGGLLGTYEQYF

d_call: TRBD1
v_call: TRBV5-1
clone_size: few
j_call: TRBJ2-2
cdr3_nt: TGCGCCAGCAGCTTTTCCGGGACAGGACCCACCGGGGAGCTGTTTTTT
cdr3_aa: CASSFSGTGPTGELFF

d_call: TRBD1
v_call: TRBV19
clone_size: .
j_call: TRBJ2-3
cdr3_nt: TGTGCCAGTAGGACAGGGGTGGGCACAGATACGCAGTATTTT
cdr3_aa: CASRTGVGTDTQYF

d_call: TRBD2
v_call: TRBV27
clone_size: .
j_call: TRBJ2-3
cdr3_nt: TGTGCCAGCAGTTTCTCGGTGTCGGCGGGAGGCCTCACAGATACGCAGTATTTT
cdr3_aa: CASSFSVSAGGLTDTQYF

d_call: .
v_call: TRBV3-1/TRBV3-2
clone_size: .
j_call: TRBJ2-3
cdr3_nt: TGTGCCAGCGGAGAAGGCGTTTTAACGCAGTATTTT
cdr3_aa: CASGEGVLTQYF

d_call: TRBD1
v_call: TRBV7-6
clone_size: once
j_call: TRBJ1-4
cdr3_nt: TGTGCCAGCAGCTCAGGGGGACAAGCCAATGAAAAACTGTTTTTT
cdr3_aa: CASSSGGQANEKLFF

d_call: .
v_call: TRBV6-5
clone_size: .
j_call: TRBJ2-2
cdr3_nt: TGTGCCAGCAGTTATTCACCCCCGTCCGGGACCGGGGAGCTGTTTTTT
cdr3_aa: CASSYSPPSGTGELFF

d_call: .
v_call: TRBV5-1
clone_size: .
j_call: TRBJ2-1
cdr3_nt: TGCGCCAGCAGCTTGGCTAGCAATGACTACAATGAGCAGTTCTTC
cdr3_aa: CASSLASNDYNEQFF

d_call: TRBD2
v_call: TRBV19
clone_size: .
j_call: TRBJ2-3
cdr3_nt: TGTGCCAGTAGCGCCACTAGCGGGGGGGCAGATACGCAGTATTTT
cdr3_aa: CASSATSGGADTQYF

d_call: TRBD1
v_call: TRBV6-6
clone_size: .
j_call: TRBJ2-1
cdr3_nt: TGTGCCAGCAGTCCTGGAGTGGGACAGGGCTACCTGGGACAGTTCTTC
cdr3_aa: CASSPGVGQGYLGQFF

d_call: TRBD2
v_call: TRBV19
clone_size: .
j_call: TRBJ2-5
cdr3_nt: TGTGCCAGTAGTCTTGCGGGGGGAGGGGAGACCCAGTACTTC
cdr3_aa: CASSLAGGGETQYF